This T cell receptor (beta chain) was sequenced during a study of blood T cell repertoires in COVID-19. Study in general: Samples taken during acute and convalescent COVID-19 were collected in the United States, Italy and Spain. PBMCs, B-cell-depleted T cells, or T cells were the source of the cDNA or gDNA that made up the material.

CDR1 is LGHDT and CDR2 is YNNKEL in the germline V gene (reference sequence). Trimming stripped 4 bases from V and 5 bases from J, with 12 bases between. The CDR3 length is 14 residues. Per the original data handling: Reference gene primer amplification gave estimated nucleated cell counts. Using immunoSEQ multiplex PCR, the repertoire was profiled, and TCRdb retains in-frame clones only, with some absent. That table is the source of V, J and clone size, and D and trimming were worked out from the DNA. The sample includes tens of thousands of clones, around 84% of them seen just once. The TCR sequence derives from a man aged 65 to 85 with acute or convalescent COVID-19. The specimen was peripheral blood. The chain recombines TRBV3-1 (or the pseudogene TRBV3-2) with TRBJ2-1; possibly TRBD2 for D (6 bases). CDR3 sequence: CASSPLPGDNEQFF. In nucleotides, the CDR3 is TGTGCCAGCAGCCCGCTCCCGGGGGACAATGAGCAGTTCTTC.